This record looks at one T cell receptor (beta chain) sequence and its context. The data were obtained in a study of tumor-infiltrating lymphocytes in oesophageal squamous cell carcinoma. The CDR3 runs 14 residues. Germline CDR1 reads SEHNR; CDR2 reads FQNEAQ (reference sequence). V lost 0 bases to trimming and J lost 8 bases, with 11 bases between them. Each CDR3 protein gets one entry after TCRdb re-called the PCR reads with MiXCR. The sample has roughly 12,000 distinct CDR3 sequences; less than 55% are singletons. The sample taken for sequencing was esophageal tumor tissue. This sequence joins TRBV7-9 and TRBJ2-4; perhaps D is TRBD1 or TRBD2 (5 bases each). The receptor was derived from a female donor with esophageal squamous cell carcinoma. The CDR3 loop is CASSLAGASDIQYF. Written as DNA, the CDR3 is TGTGCCAGCAGCTTAGCCGGGGCTTCGGACATTCAGTACTTC.